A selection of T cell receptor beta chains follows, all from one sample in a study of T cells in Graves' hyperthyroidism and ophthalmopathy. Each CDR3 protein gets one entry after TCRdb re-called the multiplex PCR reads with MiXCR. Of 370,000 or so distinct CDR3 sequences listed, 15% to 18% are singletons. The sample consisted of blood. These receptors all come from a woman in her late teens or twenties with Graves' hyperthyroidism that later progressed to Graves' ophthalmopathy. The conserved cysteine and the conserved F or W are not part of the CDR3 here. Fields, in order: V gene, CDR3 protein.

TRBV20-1	SARDQKAGSPRDGYT
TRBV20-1	SARALGQTNQPQH
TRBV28	ASHTVNTEAF
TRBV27	ASGRIETQY
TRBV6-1	ASSEMVGTYYGYT
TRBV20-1	SALLAGGVGDETQY
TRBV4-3	ASSQTDRGLNSPLH
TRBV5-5	ASSPDTGFYGYT
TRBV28	ASSFTGGEWEQY
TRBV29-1	SVERDYNTGELF
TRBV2	ASRAVEQY
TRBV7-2	ASSTRQGLNEQY
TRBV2	ASNGNEQY
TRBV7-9	ASSRRSSPDTQY
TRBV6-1	ASSTYSLTGNALNNEQF
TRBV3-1	ASSLPGSPLH
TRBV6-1	ASTTTGSDTEAF
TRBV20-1	SAQETSGAYNEQF
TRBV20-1	SARELTSPNTGELF
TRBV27	ASSWASFPYNEQF
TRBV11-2	ASSLQGLAYNEQF
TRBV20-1	SASRGASKGNTIY
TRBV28	ASSFNAGGPDTGELF
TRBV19	ASSGRVKNTEAF
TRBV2	ASRPNRGQGEKLF
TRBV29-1	SVRVPNTGELF
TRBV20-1	SSSPGQDNEKLF
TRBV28	AGCTSGRINEQF
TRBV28	ASSWDRGRGEQF
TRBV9	ASSVEVLGELF
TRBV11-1	ASSFLVPNEQF
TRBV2	ASRAYGRRANVLT
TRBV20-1	ARDSHYNEQF
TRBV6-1	ASSQSGRAPETQY
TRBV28	ASSLGSISSGNTIY
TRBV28	ASSFPDYSNQPQH
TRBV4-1	ASSQEVGVTGELF